The 12 T cell receptor beta chains given below trace back to one sample, sequenced in a study of cytomegalovirus exposure and HLA in healthy donors. The PCR ran on 60 Vbeta and 13 Jbeta primers. Clones were read by immunoSEQ multiplex PCR, and TCRdb kept only the in-frame ones, dropping some. The table shows tens of thousands of clones, with roughly 80% occurring only once. Sequences were obtained from PBMCs. These receptors were taken from a man between 35 and 55 years old in good health and CMV-seronegative.

CDR3 bases: TGTGCCAGTCAGGCTCAAGAACGTTACGAGCAGTACTTC. This encodes CASQAQERYEQYF. This sequence joins TRBV28 and TRBJ2-7; D gene uncertain. Trimming took off 9 bases at V and 4 bases at J, with 16 bases between the two ends. CDR3 length equals 13 residues. Germline-derived CDR1 and CDR2 are MDHEN and SYDVKM.

This chain uses TRBV6-5 with TRBJ1-4; 7 nucleotides line up with TRBD1. Germline V gives CDR1 MNHEY, CDR2 SVGAGI. Losses at the gene ends were 5 bases for V and 3 bases for J; bases not matched to a gene: 3. The CDR3 sequence is 14 residues long. CDR3 sequence reads: CASSPTGSNEKLFF. The CDR3 DNA sequence: TGTGCCAGCAGTCCGACAGGGTCTAATGAAAAACTGTTTTTT.

The CDR3 loop reads CASSLKTFTEAFF. The CDR3 coding sequence is TGTGCCAGCAGTTTAAAGACTTTTACTGAAGCTTTCTTT. The chain employs TRBV28 and TRBJ1-1; D remains unclear. Per the germline V gene, CDR1 is MDHEN and CDR2 is SYDVKM. V lost 2 bases, J lost 5 bases, and 9 bases lay in between. This CDR3 comprises 13 residues.

In this sample, this clone turned up a few times. The chain carries TRBV7-9 and TRBJ1-5; D possibly corresponds to TRBD1 (5 bases). V was clipped by 2 bases and J by 6 bases, with 14 bases between them. The CDR3 covers 15 residues. CDR1 is SEHNR, CDR2 FQNEAQ, per germline (reference sequence). CDR3 bases: TGTGCCAGCAGCTTAACGGCAGGGAGGGGTCAGCCCCAGCATTTT. This codes for CASSLTAGRGQPQHF.

The chain recombines TRBV11-3 with TRBJ1-2; unclear D gene. The germline gives CDR1 SGHNT, CDR2 YENEEA. V was cut by 5 bases and J by 6 bases, with 13 bases left in between. The CDR3 runs to 13 residues. CDR3 residues: CASSRDTSDGYTF. The CDR3 coding sequence is TGTGCCAGCAGCCGCGACACTTCTGATGGCTACACCTTC.

CDR3 bases: TGTGCCAGCAGGGGGACTTGGGGCTACACCTTC. This gives the protein CASRGTWGYTF. The V and J genes are TRBV27 and TRBJ1-2; D possibly corresponds to TRBD1 (5 bases). The CDR3 consists of 11 residues. Deletions cut 6 bases from V and 8 bases from J, with 10 bases between. Germline loops: CDR1 MNHEY, CDR2 SMNVEV (reference sequence).

The chain uses TRBV27 and TRBJ1-2; the D gene is possibly TRBD1 (6 bases). The CDR3 has 15 amino acids. From germline, CDR1 is MNHEY and CDR2 SMNVEV (reference sequence). The V end was cut by 0 bases, the J end by 4 bases, with 12 bases between. CDR3 amino acids: CASSLSTGWGYGYTF. In DNA, the CDR3 is TGTGCCAGCAGTTTATCGACAGGATGGGGCTATGGCTACACCTTC.

The rearrangement joins TRBV7-9 to TRBJ2-1; 13 positions agree with TRBD2. Germline V lookup: CDR1 SEHNR, CDR2 FQNEAQ (reference sequence). J gave up 2 bases and V 5 bases, and 3 bases lay outside the gene matches. The CDR3 loop spans 16 amino acids. CDR3 sequence reads: CASSRTSGGPYNEQFF. The CDR3 coding sequence is TGTGCCAGCAGCCGGACTAGCGGGGGTCCCTACAATGAGCAGTTCTTC. The complete variable domain, with remaining parts taken from reference TRBV7-9 and TRBJ2-1, reads DTGVSQNPRHKITKRGQNVTFRCDPISEHNRLYWYRQTLGQGPEFLTYFQNEAQLEKSRLLSDRFSAERPKGSFSTLEIQRTEQGDSAMYLCASSRTSGGPYNEQFFGPGTRLTVL.

Comments on this clone: Other DNA sequences in this specimen translate into the identical CDR3. J is TRBJ1-5 and V is TRBV15, with a possible D match to TRBD1 (6 bases). The germline V gene encodes CDR1 LNHNV and CDR2 YYDKDF (reference sequence). This CDR3 comprises 14 residues. V was pared by 3 bases and J by 1 base, with 7 bases between. The CDR3 protein is CATSRGQSNQPQHF. Written as DNA, the CDR3 is TGTGCCACCAGCAGGGGACAAAGCAATCAGCCCCAGCATTTT. Combining the CDR3 with reference TRBV15 and TRBJ1-5 gives the whole variable domain DAMVIQNPRYQVTQFGKPVTLSCSQTLNHNVMYWYQQKSSQAPKLLFHYYDKDFNNEADTPDNFQSRRPNTSFCFLDIRSPGLGDTAMYLCATSRGQSNQPQHFGDGTRLSIL.

The CDR3 region is CASEGNRGQKSGNTIYF. The DNA for the CDR3 is TGCGCCAGCGAAGGAAACAGGGGGCAGAAATCAGGAAACACCATATATTTT. The gene calls are TRBV4-1 and TRBJ1-3; 9 bases agree with TRBD1. The germline CDR1 and CDR2 sequences are MGHRA and YSYEKL. The CDR3 is 17 amino acids. V lost 8 bases to trimming and J lost 4 bases; unmatched junction nucleotides: 15.

V is TRBV7-9 and J is TRBJ1-5; 7 positions agree with TRBD1. There are 16 residues in the CDR3. The germline V gene encodes CDR1 SEHNR and CDR2 FQNEAQ (reference sequence). The V gene end was trimmed by 5 bases and the J gene end by 2 bases; junction bases not matched to a gene: 9. DNA for the CDR3: TGTGCCAGCAGCGCCTCAGGGGGGCAGGGCAATCAGCCCCAGCATTTT. Translating gives CASSASGGQGNQPQHF.

The J gene is TRBJ1-2, the V gene TRBV5-1; 8 bases are a match to TRBD1. CDR1 SGHRS and CDR2 YFSETQ come from the germline V gene. CDR3 length: 19 residues. V was pared by 4 bases and J by 0 bases, with 17 bases of the junction left unmatched. In DNA, the CDR3 is TGCGCCAGCAGCCCACACCGACGGACAGGGACCTCTTCTAACTATGGCTACACCTTC. This gives the protein CASSPHRRTGTSSNYGYTF.